This record looks at one T cell receptor (beta chain) sequence and its context. This clonotype has more than one count but fewer than ten. No cognate antigen has been identified for it. Base qualities are not at hand, and no much larger clone is one base apart. The approximately 39 donors, aged about 6 to 100 years, were systemically healthy Caucasian individuals from Russia. Each donor gave 8.5 to 10 milliliters of peripheral blood, collected into EDTA-treated Vacutainer tubes. Ficoll-Paque density-gradient centrifugation was used to isolate PBMCs, with at least 7 million per sample. Total RNA, at least 5.5 micrograms per sample, was extracted from PBMCs with Trizol reagent. For every donor, an aliquot of PBMCs went through flow cytometry to measure the percentages of naive CD45RAhigh/CD27high T cells. These data come from a study of blood T cells in healthy people across ages (dated by TCRdb to between 2015 and 2017). About the full investigation: In model experiments, roughly one uniquely barcoded TCR beta cDNA molecule per two T cells was captured by template switching. The study measured age-related changes in TCR beta repertoire diversity using deep sequencing normalized with unique cDNA molecular identifiers. Donors were grouped into four age groups: young (average roughly 15 years), middle-aged (around 39), aged (around 56) and long-lived (less than 85). To avoid experimental bias, donors of different ages were distributed randomly across sequencing lanes. Using the same blood draw, the study looked at two additional independent replicas of 1 million unique cDNA reads for two donors, one aged 18 to 30 and the other aged 80 or older. Summary of the overall study and its limitations: Because donor CMV infection status was unknown, age-related changes in expanded clonotypes were potentially confounded. Compared with the aged group, the long-lived group had more naive CD4+ T cells, fewer expanded clones and increased TCR diversity, a pattern suggesting age selection. As age increased, observed TCR beta diversity per million T cells dropped in a roughly linear way, and a significant reduction was already evident by age around 41. Observed TCR beta diversity correlated strongly with the percentage of naive T cells measured by flow cytometry. Total diversity estimates from one million sequenced T cells were considered lower bounds and underestimates. Bulk unsorted PBMC profiling prevented conclusive comparison of naive and antigen-experienced compartments.

Library preparation employed 5' RACE. Instrument on record: Illumina HiSeq 2500. A second PCR of roughly 6 to 12 cycles was run with a J-beta primer mix and a sample-barcoded 5' primer. Each TCR beta cDNA molecule received a unique molecular identifier from a template-switch 5' adaptor carrying 12 random nucleotides. At least 2.5 million CDR3-containing paired-end reads were obtained from each sample. All of the RNA was converted into first-strand cDNA using the Mint cDNA synthesis kit, with a TRBC-specific oligonucleotide serving as the primer. After uracil-DNA glycosylase treatment, a first 18-cycle PCR used universal primers M1SS and BC2_uni_R on all cDNA. The authors' pipeline ran thus. For normalization, 1 million high-quality reads, each with a distinct molecular identifier, were randomly selected from each sample. Reads sharing molecular identifiers were discarded rather than binned into consensus sequences. CDR3 identification, clonotype clustering and error correction used MiTCR with a Q25 quality threshold and the strictest error-elimination algorithm. A nonparametric unseen species model with Euler transformation was used to estimate a lower bound on total TCR beta diversity. The public reads were run again by TCRdb, first through fastp at Q25 and then through MiXCR, and only productive beta chains were kept. Under each unique CDR3 protein, matching rows form one entry showing the most common genes and DNA. The V and J calls follow TCRdb's processing rather than the paper's. Counted in this sample were about a million distinct CDR3 sequences; just over 50% of them appeared once. About 22% of the sample comes from the top ten.

Measured from the cysteine to the phenylalanine, the CDR3 is 16 residues long. Only the CDR3 portion is preserved as DNA: 48 bases, with reading frame beginning at the first base. Taken from the germline V gene, the CDR1 and CDR2 loops are MGHRA and YSYEKL. V has 0 bases trimmed and J has 3 bases trimmed; junction bases matching no gene number 8. The TCR originated in a woman aged 60 to 75 in good health. Source material: blood. The chain uses TRBV4-1 and TRBJ2-7, with 7 bases in between that match TRBD2. The sequence in DNA is TGCGCCAGCAGCCAAGATCTATCCGGGACTAACTACGAGCAGTACTTC. This encodes CASSQDLSGTNYEQYF.